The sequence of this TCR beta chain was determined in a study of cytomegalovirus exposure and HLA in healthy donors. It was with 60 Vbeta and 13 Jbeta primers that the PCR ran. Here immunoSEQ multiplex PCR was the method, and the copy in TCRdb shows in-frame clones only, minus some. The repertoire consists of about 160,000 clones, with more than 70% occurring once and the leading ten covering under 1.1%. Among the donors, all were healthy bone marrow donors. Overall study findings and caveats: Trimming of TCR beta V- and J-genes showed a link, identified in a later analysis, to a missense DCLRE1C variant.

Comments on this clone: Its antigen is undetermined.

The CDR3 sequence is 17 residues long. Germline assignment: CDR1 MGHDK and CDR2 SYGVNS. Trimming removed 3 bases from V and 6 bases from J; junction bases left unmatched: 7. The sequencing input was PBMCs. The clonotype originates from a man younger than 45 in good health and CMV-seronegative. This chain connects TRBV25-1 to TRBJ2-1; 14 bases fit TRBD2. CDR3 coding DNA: TGTGCCAGCAGTGATCTGGGACTAGCGGGAGATTCCAATGAGCAGTTCTTC. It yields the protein CASSDLGLAGDSNEQFF. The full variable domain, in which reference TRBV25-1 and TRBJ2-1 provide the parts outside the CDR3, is EADIYQTPRYLVIGTGKKITLECSQTMGHDKMYWYQQDPGMELHLIHYSYGVNSTEKGDLSSESTVSRIRTEHFPLTLESARPSHTSQYLCASSDLGLAGDSNEQFFGPGTRLTVL.